Detailed here is one TCR beta chain. Its matching antigen is unknown. These data are taken from a study of T cell responses to AZD1222 COVID-19 vaccine. Whole-study findings and limits: Regions 160-218 and 743-854 dominated among vaccine-associated CD4 TCRs spanning spike. Spike-specific TCR breadth rose after two AZD1222 doses, and depth rose as well. Donors were chiefly white British, with a greater number of females, and clonal diversity was perhaps underestimated.

This CDR3 is built from 16 residues. The ends were cut back, 4 bases at V and 8 bases at J, with 20 bases in the middle. The germline V gene has CDR1 MGHRA and CDR2 YSYEKL. Repertoires were generated with immunoSEQ multiplex PCR, while TCRdb's copy carries only in-frame clones and drops some. The sample has 140,000 to 150,000 clones; approximately 86% are singletons. The rearrangement joins TRBV4-1 to TRBJ1-4, with D perhaps TRBD1 (5 bases). This receptor was obtained from an adult who received the MenACWY meningococcal vaccine as a control. The source was peripheral blood, collected 28 days after the second dose of the MenACWY control vaccine. CDR3 residues: CASSRPNIGAGEKLFF. The CDR3 coding sequence is TGCGCCAGCAGCCGGCCCAACATCGGGGCGGGGGAAAAACTGTTTTTT.